This TCR beta chain was captured in a study of blood T cell repertoires in COVID-19. Repertoires were generated with immunoSEQ multiplex PCR, while TCRdb's copy carries only in-frame clones and drops some. The sample yields 200,000 to 250,000 clones, about 80% seen once. The junction had 7 bases not matched to a gene; V was cut back by 2 bases and J by 9 bases. Germline CDR1 and CDR2: LNHDA and SQIVND (reference sequence). The CDR3 is 14 amino acids. Seattle participants joined during active infection and were tracked over time. The chain uses TRBV19 and TRBJ2-3; TRBD2 agrees at 8 bases. This sequence originates from a woman aged 80 or over with COVID-19, enrolled during active disease. The sample comprised peripheral blood. The CDR3 is CASSITGGSGTQYF. CDR3 nucleotides: TGTGCCAGTAGTATAACGGGGGGGTCAGGGACGCAGTATTTT.